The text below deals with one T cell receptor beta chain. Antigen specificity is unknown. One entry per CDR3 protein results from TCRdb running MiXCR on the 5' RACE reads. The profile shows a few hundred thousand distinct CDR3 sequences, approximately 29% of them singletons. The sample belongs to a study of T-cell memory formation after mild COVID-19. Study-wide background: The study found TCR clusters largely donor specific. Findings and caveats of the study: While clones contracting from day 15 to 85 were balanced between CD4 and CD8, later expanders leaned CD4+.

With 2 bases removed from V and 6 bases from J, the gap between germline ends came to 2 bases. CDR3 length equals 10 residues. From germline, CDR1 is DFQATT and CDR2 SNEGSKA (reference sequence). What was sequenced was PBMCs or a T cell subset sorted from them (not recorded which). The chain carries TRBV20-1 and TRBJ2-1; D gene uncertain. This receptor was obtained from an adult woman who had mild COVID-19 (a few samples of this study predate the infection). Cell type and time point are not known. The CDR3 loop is CSARRNEQFF. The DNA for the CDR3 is TGCAGTGCTAGACGCAATGAGCAGTTCTTC.